A selection of T cell receptor beta chains follows, all from one sample in a study of shared clonotypes between healthy human individuals. TCRdb's copy holds only in-frame clones and misses some; the assay was immunoSEQ multiplex PCR. The repertoire includes about 680,000 clones, approximately 90% of them detected once, and more than 20% sits in the top ten. The sequencing sample was made of naive CD8+ T cells sorted from blood. These receptors all stem from a man aged 30 to 45 in good health. Each CDR3 is given with its conserved first and last residue. The order of the fields is J gene, V gene, clone size, D gene, CDR3 protein, CDR3 DNA. D genes are given only for firm matches. Some rows have no size entry. The others give once, few or many, or a class for an expanded clone.

TRBJ2-5	TRBV5-4	NA	TRBD1	CASSAPGTGGQETQYF	TGTGCCAGCAGCGCCCCCGGGACAGGGGGCCAAGAGACCCAGTACTTC
TRBJ2-7	TRBV11-2	NA	TRBD1	CASSFGTDYEQYF	TGTGCCAGCAGCTTCGGGACAGATTACGAGCAGTACTTC
TRBJ2-1	TRBV27	NA	NA	CASISWPGDEQFF	TGTGCCAGCATCAGTTGGCCGGGGGATGAGCAGTTCTTC
TRBJ2-7	TRBV28	NA	NA	CASSSSSGSSYEQYF	NA
TRBJ1-3	TRBV6-5	NA	NA	CASSTVVGNTIYF	TGTGCCAGCAGCACCGTCGTAGGAAACACCATATATTTT
TRBJ2-7	TRBV6-1	NA	NA	CASSLPGSSYEQYF	TGTGCCAGCAGTTTACCGGGATCATCCTACGAGCAGTACTTC
TRBJ2-3	TRBV10-3	NA	NA	CATGEASGGDTQYF	TGTGCCACAGGGGAGGCTAGCGGTGGGGATACGCAGTATTTT
TRBJ2-1	TRBV12-5	NA	NA	CASGPAYSGHREYRGEQFF	TGTGCTAGTGGTCCGGCATACTCCGGACACAGGGAGTATAGGGGTGAGCAGTTCTTC
TRBJ2-3	TRBV29-1	NA	NA	CSAQGISSDTQYF	TGCAGCGCTCAGGGTATTAGCTCAGATACGCAGTATTTT
TRBJ2-1	TRBV29-1	NA	NA	CSVAPQGLTYNEQFF	TGCAGCGTCGCCCCACAGGGTTTGACCTACAATGAGCAGTTCTTC
TRBJ2-7	TRBV7-8	NA	TRBD1	CASSLGGGGWPPYEQYF	TGTGCCAGCAGCTTAGGAGGGGGCGGGTGGCCCCCCTACGAGCAGTACTTC
TRBJ2-7	TRBV6-1	NA	TRBD1	CARTGKGFSYEQYF	TGTGCCAGGACAGGGAAGGGTTTTTCCTACGAGCAGTACTTC
TRBJ2-7	TRBV7-9	once	NA	CASSRDPGVEYYEQYF	TGTGCCAGCAGCAGGGACCCGGGAGTTGAGTATTACGAGCAGTACTTC
TRBJ1-5	TRBV30	NA	NA	CAWKGGEGGNQPQHF	TGTGCCTGGAAAGGGGGGGAAGGAGGCAATCAGCCCCAGCATTTT
TRBJ2-1	TRBV10-3	NA	TRBD1	CAISEEGAINEQFF	TGTGCCATCAGTGAAGAGGGGGCAATCAATGAGCAGTTCTTC
TRBJ2-1	TRBV2	NA	TRBD2	CASIGLAGNEQFF	TGTGCCAGCATAGGACTAGCGGGCAATGAGCAGTTCTTC
TRBJ1-2	TRBV7-9	NA	NA	CASSLGSHYGYTF	TGTGCCAGCAGCTTAGGTTCCCACTATGGCTACACCTTC
TRBJ2-7	TRBV4-1	few	NA	CASSQANEQYF	TGCGCCAGCAGCCAAGCGAATGAGCAGTACTTC
TRBJ2-7	TRBV7-9	NA	NA	CASSLESYTLYEQYF	TGTGCCAGCAGCTTAGAATCGTACACCTTATACGAGCAGTACTTC
TRBJ1-4	TRBV5-1	NA	TRBD1	CASSLFEGQDWEKLFF	TGCGCCAGCAGCCTCTTTGAAGGACAGGACTGGGAAAAACTGTTTTTT
TRBJ2-2	TRBV30	NA	NA	CAWGSTGELFF	TGTGCCTGGGGAAGTACCGGGGAGCTGTTTTTT
TRBJ2-7	TRBV7-2	NA	TRBD2	CASSPGTSFYEQYF	TGTGCCAGCAGCCCCGGGACTAGTTTCTACGAGCAGTACTTC
TRBJ1-5	TRBV10-2	NA	NA	CASSESSGPNQPQHF	TGCGCCAGCAGTGAGTCATCAGGGCCTAATCAGCCCCAGCATTTT
TRBJ2-1	TRBV9	NA	NA	CASSSGPTGDEQFF	TGTGCCAGCAGTTCGGGACCGACGGGCGATGAGCAGTTCTTC
TRBJ1-1	TRBV30	NA	NA	CAWSVGVMNTEAFF	TGTGCCTGGAGTGTTGGGGTAATGAACACTGAAGCTTTCTTT
TRBJ1-1	TRBV5-4	NA	NA	CASSRTQNRETTEAFF	TGTGCCAGCAGCCGGACCCAGAACAGGGAGACCACTGAAGCTTTCTTT
TRBJ2-3	TRBV4-1	NA	NA	CASSQWDQDTQYF	TGCGCCAGCAGCCAGTGGGACCAAGATACGCAGTATTTT
TRBJ2-7	TRBV27	NA	NA	CASRRRGHPSYEQYF	TGTGCCAGCAGACGAAGGGGTCATCCCAGCTACGAGCAGTACTTC
TRBJ1-4	TRBV10-2	once	TRBD1	CASNRGGEKLFF	TGCGCCAGTAACAGGGGTGGTGAAAAACTGTTTTTT
TRBJ2-5	TRBV28	NA	NA	CASSTLDGRETQYF	TGTGCCAGCAGCACTCTAGACGGAAGGGAGACCCAGTACTTC
TRBJ2-7	TRBV11-2	NA	NA	CASSLGPRQAYEQYF	TGTGCCAGCAGCTTAGGCCCCCGACAGGCGTACGAGCAGTACTTC
TRBJ2-7	TRBV4-1	NA	TRBD2	CASSQVLSGSFNEQYF	TGCGCCAGCAGCCAAGTTTTAAGCGGGAGTTTCAACGAGCAGTACTTC
TRBJ2-2	TRBV19	NA	NA	CASLRTATGELFF	TGTGCCAGTCTCAGAACAGCCACCGGGGAGCTGTTTTTT
TRBJ2-1	TRBV11-3	NA	TRBD2	CASSPPTSGAYNEQFF	TGTGCCAGCAGCCCCCCGACTAGCGGGGCTTACAATGAGCAGTTCTTC
TRBJ1-3	TRBV28	NA	TRBD1	CASRAPTGAGNTIYF	TGTGCCAGCAGGGCCCCGACAGGGGCAGGAAACACCATATATTTT
TRBJ2-2	TRBV29-1	NA	TRBD2	CSVEAGEAGELFF	TGCAGCGTTGAGGCGGGAGAGGCCGGGGAGCTGTTTTTT
TRBJ1-3	TRBV9	NA	NA	CASSSAGNTIYF	TGTGCCAGCAGCTCAGCGGGAAACACCATATATTTT
TRBJ1-4	TRBV4-1	once	NA	CASSQVLEKLFF	TGCGCCAGCAGCCAAGTTCTGGAAAAACTGTTTTTT